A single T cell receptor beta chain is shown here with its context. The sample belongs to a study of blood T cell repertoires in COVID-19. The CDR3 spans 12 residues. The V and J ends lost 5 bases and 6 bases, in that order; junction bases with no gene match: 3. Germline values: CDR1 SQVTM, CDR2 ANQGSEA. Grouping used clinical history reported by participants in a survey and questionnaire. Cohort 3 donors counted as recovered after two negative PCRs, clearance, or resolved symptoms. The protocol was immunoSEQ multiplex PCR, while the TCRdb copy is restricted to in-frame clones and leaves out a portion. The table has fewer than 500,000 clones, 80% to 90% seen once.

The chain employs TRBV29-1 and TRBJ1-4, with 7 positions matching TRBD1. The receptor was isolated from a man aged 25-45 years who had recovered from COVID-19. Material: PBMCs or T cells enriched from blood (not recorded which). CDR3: CSVLTGDEKLFF. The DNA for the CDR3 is TGCAGCGTTCTCACAGGGGATGAAAAACTGTTTTTT. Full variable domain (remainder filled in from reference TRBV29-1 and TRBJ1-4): SAVISQKPSRDICQRGTSLTIQCQVDSQVTMMFWYRQQPGQSLTLIATANQGSEATYESGFVIDKFPISRPNLTFSTLTVSNMSPEDSSIYLCSVLTGDEKLFFGSGTQLSVL.